This entry concerns a single T cell receptor beta chain. The antigen is unknown. V was trimmed by 2 bases and J by 6 bases, leaving 12 bases between them. In germline, CDR1 is SGHTA, CDR2 FQGTGA. CDR3 size: 14 residues. This table comes from immunoSEQ multiplex PCR, and its TCRdb copy is limited to in-frame clones, with some not included. The sample holds some 38,000 clones; around nine tenths are singletons and the top ten take roughly 6.9%. These data originate in a study of T cells in localized non-small cell lung cancer. General observations from the study: There were a median 57 of the top 100 tumor clones appearing in adjacent lung.

This chain connects TRBV7-3 to TRBJ2-3, with unresolved D. The source was peripheral blood, collected before any cancer treatment. This sequence was found in a female donor older than 55 with stage I lung adenocarcinoma. This CDR3 reads CASSLDHRGDTQYF. The CDR3 nucleotides are TGTGCCAGCAGCTTAGATCACCGTGGGGATACGCAGTATTTT.